The following is a T cell receptor (beta chain) sequence with its context. Its antigen is not known. The data were taken from a study of cytomegalovirus exposure and HLA in healthy donors. PCR involved 60 Vbeta and 13 Jbeta primers. TCRdb's copy holds only in-frame clones and misses some; the assay was immunoSEQ multiplex PCR. The repertoire holds about 73,000 clones, with around two thirds as singletons. CDR1 and CDR2 (germline): SGHTA, FQGTGA. The CDR3 covers 16 residues. The junction had 12 bases not matched to a gene; V was cut back by 5 bases and J by 3 bases. Study results and caveats: Indistinguishable V segments such as TRBV6-2 and TRBV6-3 were excluded. CMV antigen specificity was confirmed in vitro for a few CMV-associated chains. A later analysis revealed that TCR association rates differed between HLA loci, peaking at DRB1 and bottoming out at HLA-C. When analyzed later, a missense DCLRE1C variant was found to be linked to TCR beta V- and J-gene trimming.

The source of this sequence is a woman in her forties or fifties in good health and CMV-seropositive. The specimen sequenced was PBMCs. The rearrangement uses TRBV7-3 and TRBJ1-1; 7 bases are a match to TRBD1. CDR3 loop: CASSPGRGRGDTEAFF. The DNA of the CDR3 is TGTGCCAGCAGCCCCGGGCGGGGCAGGGGGGACACTGAAGCTTTCTTT.